The present entry profiles one TCR beta chain with its context. The antigen is undetermined. TCRdb reprocessed the reads via MiXCR and lists one record per CDR3 protein. Seen here are some 110,000 distinct CDR3 sequences, around 32% observed once, and the top ten hold under 65%. This sample stems from a study of T cell repertoires in cytomegalovirus infection. As for the study in general: HLA-C-restricted CMV epitopes, recently identified, and well-studied HLA-B-restricted ones were used by the study. It was the public TCR beta signatures that indicated both CMV infection and matching HLA type.

Findings and limits, study-wide: Summed frequency of shared TCR beta families picked out CMV carriers who also had the relevant HLA.

Sequenced material: CD8+ T cells from cultured PBMCs, taken from culture after CMV antigen stimulation. This clonotype was sampled from a human donor in good health (CMV status not recorded). Some clones in this sample may be carry-over from other donors' samples.

In nucleotides, the CDR3 is TGTGCCAGCCGGCCGCTCGATGAAGCTTTCTTT. This codes for CASRPLDEAFF. The chain carries TRBV5-8 and TRBJ1-1, with D unclear. CDR1 SGHTS and CDR2 YDEGEE come from the germline V gene. The CDR3 consists of 11 residues. Trimming cost V 7 bases and J 7 bases, with 11 bases left between them. The full variable domain, completed using reference TRBV5-8 and TRBJ1-1, is EAGVTQSPTHLIKTRGQQATLRCSPISGHTSVYWYQQALGLGLQFLLWYDEGEERNRGNFPPRFSGRQFPNYSSELNVNALELEDSALYLCASRPLDEAFFGQGTRLTVV.